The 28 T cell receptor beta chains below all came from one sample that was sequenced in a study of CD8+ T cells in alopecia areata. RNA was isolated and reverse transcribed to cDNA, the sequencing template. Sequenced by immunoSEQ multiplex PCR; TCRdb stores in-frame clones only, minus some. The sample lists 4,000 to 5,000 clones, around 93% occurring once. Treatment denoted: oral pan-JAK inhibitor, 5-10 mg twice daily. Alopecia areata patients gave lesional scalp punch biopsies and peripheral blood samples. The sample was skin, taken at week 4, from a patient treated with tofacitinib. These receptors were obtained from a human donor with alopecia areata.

In DNA form, the CDR3 reads TGTGCCAGCAGCTTAGACGAGGGGAGTGAGCAGTTCTTC. This gives the protein CASSLDEGSEQFF. The gene calls are TRBV7-2 and TRBJ2-1, with D possibly called TRBD1 or TRBD2 (5 bases each). The V and J ends lost 1 base and 9 bases respectively, with 10 bases between them. Germline CDR1 reads SGHTA; CDR2 reads FQGNSA. The CDR3 totals 13 residues.

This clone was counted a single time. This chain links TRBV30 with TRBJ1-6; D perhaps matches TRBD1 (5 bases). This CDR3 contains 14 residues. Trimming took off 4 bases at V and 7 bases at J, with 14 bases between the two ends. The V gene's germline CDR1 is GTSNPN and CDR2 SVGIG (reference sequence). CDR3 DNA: TGTGCCTGGATGGTTGGGGACTTCAATTCACCCCTCCACTTT. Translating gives CAWMVGDFNSPLHF.

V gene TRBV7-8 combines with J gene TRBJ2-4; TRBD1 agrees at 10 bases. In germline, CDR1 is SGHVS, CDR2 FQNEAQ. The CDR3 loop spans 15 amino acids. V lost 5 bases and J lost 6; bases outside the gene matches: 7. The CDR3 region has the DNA TGTGCCAGCAGCCTAGGGGGACAGGGGACAAACATTCAGTACTTC. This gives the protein CASSLGGQGTNIQYF.

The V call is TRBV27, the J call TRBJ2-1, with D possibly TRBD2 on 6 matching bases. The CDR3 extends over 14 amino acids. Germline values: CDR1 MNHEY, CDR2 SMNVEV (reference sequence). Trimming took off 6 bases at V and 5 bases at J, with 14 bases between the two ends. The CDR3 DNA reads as TGTGCCAGCAGACCGGGACTCGGGCACAATGAGCAGTTCTTC. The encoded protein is CASRPGLGHNEQFF.

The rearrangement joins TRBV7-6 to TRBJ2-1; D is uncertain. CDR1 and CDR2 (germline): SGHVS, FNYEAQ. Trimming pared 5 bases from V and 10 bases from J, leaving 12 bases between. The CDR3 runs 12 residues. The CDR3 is CASSQVGREQFF. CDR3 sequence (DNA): TGTGCCAGCAGCCAGGTCGGCCGCGAGCAGTTCTTC.

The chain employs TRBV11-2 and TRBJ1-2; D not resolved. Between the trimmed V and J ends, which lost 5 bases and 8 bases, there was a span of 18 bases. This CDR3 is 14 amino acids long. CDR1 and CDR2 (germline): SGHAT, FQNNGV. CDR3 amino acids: CASSPVGTEAGYTF. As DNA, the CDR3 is TGTGCCAGCAGCCCCGTCGGAACCGAAGCGGGCTACACCTTC.

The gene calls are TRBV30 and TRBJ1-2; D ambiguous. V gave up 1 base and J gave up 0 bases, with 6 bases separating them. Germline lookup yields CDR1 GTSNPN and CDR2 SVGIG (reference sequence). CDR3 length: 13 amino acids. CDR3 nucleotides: TGTGCCTGGAGTGAGCATACTAACTATGGCTACACCTTC. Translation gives CAWSEHTNYGYTF.

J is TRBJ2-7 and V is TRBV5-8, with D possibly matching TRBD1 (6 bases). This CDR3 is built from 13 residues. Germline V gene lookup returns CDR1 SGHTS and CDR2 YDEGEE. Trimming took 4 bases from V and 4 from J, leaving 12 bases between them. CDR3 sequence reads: CASSLRTVYEQYF. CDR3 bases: TGTGCCAGCAGCCTCCGGACAGTTTACGAGCAGTACTTC.

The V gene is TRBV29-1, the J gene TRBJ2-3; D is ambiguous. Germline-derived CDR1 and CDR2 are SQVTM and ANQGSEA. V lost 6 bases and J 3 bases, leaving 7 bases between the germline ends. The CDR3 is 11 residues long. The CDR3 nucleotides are TGCAGCGTCTCGGATACAGATACGCAGTATTTT. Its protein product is CSVSDTDTQYF.

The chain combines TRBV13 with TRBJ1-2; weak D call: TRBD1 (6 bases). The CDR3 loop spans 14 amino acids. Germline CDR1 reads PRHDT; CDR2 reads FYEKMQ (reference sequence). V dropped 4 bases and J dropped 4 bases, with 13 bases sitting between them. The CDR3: CASSSLDSFYGYTF. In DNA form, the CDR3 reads TGTGCCAGCAGCTCCTTGGACAGCTTCTATGGCTACACCTTC.

CDR3 DNA sequence: TGCGCCAGCAGCATCGGACACAGCAATCAGCCCCAGCATTTT. Translated: CASSIGHSNQPQHF. This chain links TRBV5-1 with TRBJ1-5; TRBD1 is a possible D gene (5 bases). Trimming removed 4 bases from V and 1 base from J, with 9 bases in between. The CDR3 covers 14 residues. In germline, CDR1 is SGHRS, CDR2 YFSETQ.

DNA for the CDR3: TGTGCCAGCAGAAACAGGGACAGCCCCTACGAGCAGTACTTC. As protein: CASRNRDSPYEQYF. The V call is TRBV6-5, the J call TRBJ2-7; 7 bases align to TRBD1. Trimming took 6 bases from V and 2 from J; bases not matched to a gene: 7. This CDR3 has 14 residues. Germline assignment: CDR1 MNHEY and CDR2 SVGAGI.

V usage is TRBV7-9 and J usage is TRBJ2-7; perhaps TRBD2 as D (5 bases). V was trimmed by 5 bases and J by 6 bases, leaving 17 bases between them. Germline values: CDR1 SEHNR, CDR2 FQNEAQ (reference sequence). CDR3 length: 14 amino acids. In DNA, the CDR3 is TGTGCCAGCAGCCTTAGCGTTGGATTTGCCGAGCAGTACTTC. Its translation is CASSLSVGFAEQYF.

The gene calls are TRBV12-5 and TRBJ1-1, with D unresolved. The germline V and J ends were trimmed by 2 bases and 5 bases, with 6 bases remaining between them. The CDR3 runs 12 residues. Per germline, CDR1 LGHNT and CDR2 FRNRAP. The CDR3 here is CASGLMDTEAFF. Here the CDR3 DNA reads TGTGCTAGTGGTTTGATGGATACTGAAGCTTTCTTT.

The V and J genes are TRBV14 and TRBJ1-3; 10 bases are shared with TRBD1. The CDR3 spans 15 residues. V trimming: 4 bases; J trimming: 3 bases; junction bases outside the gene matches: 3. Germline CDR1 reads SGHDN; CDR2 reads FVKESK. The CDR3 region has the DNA TGTGCCAGCAGCCGACAGGGGGCTTTTGGAAACACCATATATTTT. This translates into CASSRQGAFGNTIYF. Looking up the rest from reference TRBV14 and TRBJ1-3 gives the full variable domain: EAGVTQFPSHSVIEKGQTVTLRCDPISGHDNLYWYRRVMGKEIKFLLHFVKESKQDESGMPNNRFLAERTGGTYSTLKVQPAELEDSGVYFCASSRQGAFGNTIYFGEGSWLTVV.

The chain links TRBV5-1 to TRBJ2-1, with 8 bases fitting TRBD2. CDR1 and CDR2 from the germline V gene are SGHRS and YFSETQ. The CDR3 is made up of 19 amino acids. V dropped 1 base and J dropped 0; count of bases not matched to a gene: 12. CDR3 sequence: CASSLSGGGSILSYNEQFF. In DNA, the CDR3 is TGCGCCAGCAGCTTGAGTGGCGGGGGGTCCATCCTCTCCTACAATGAGCAGTTCTTC.

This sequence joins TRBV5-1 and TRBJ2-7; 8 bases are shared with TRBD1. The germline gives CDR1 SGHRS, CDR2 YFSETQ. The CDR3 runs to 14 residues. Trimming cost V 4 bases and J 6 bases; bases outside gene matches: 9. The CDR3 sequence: CASSRDDRGSEQYF. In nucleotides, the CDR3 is TGCGCCAGCAGCAGGGACGACAGGGGCAGCGAGCAGTACTTC.

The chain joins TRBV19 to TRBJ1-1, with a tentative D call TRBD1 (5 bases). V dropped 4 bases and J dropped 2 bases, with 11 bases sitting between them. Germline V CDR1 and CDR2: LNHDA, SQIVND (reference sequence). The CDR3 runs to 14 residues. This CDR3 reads CASSRSRDNTEAFF. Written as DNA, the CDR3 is TGTGCCAGTAGTAGGAGCCGGGACAACACTGAAGCTTTCTTT. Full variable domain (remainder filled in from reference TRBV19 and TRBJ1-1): DGGITQSPKYLFRKEGQNVTLSCEQNLNHDAMYWYRQDPGQGLRLIYYSQIVNDFQKGDIAEGYSVSREKKESFPLTVTSAQKNPTAFYLCASSRSRDNTEAFFGQGTRLTVV.

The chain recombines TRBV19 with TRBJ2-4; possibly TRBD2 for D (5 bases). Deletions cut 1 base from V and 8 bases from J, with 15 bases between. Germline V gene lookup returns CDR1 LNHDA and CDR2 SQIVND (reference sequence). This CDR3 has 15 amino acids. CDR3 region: CASSIGVGNSDIQYF. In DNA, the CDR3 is TGTGCCAGTAGTATAGGGGTCGGGAATTCGGACATTCAGTACTTC.

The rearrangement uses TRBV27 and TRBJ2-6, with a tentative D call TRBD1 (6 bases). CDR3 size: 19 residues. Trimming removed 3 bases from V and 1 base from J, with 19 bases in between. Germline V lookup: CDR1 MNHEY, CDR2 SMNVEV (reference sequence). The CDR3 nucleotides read TGTGCCAGCAGTTTTTTGGACAGCAATCCTATTTCTGGGGCCAACGTCCTGACTTTC. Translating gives CASSFLDSNPISGANVLTF.

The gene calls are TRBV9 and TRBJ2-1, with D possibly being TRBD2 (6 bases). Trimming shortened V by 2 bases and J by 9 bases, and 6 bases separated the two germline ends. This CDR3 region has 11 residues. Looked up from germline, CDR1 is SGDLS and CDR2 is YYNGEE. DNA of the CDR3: TGTGCCAGCAGCGTGGGACTTGAGCAGTTCTTC. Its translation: CASSVGLEQFF.

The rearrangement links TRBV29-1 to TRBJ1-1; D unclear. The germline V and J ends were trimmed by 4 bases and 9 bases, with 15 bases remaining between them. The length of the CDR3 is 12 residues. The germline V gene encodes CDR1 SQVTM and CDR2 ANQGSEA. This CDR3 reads CSVVGVARKAFF. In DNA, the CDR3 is TGCAGCGTTGTAGGTGTCGCGAGGAAAGCTTTCTTT.

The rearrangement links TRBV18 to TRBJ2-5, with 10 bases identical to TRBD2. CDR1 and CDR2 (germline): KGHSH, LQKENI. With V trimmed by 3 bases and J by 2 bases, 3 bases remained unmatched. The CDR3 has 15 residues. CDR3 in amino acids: CASSPLLAGQETQYF. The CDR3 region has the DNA TGTGCCAGCTCACCGTTACTAGCGGGGCAAGAGACCCAGTACTTC.

The CDR3: CAWSGRNEKLFF. In nucleotides, the CDR3 is TGTGCCTGGAGTGGAAGAAACGAAAAACTGTTTTTT. The rearrangement links TRBV30 to TRBJ1-4, with D hard to call. Trimming removed 1 base at V and 8 bases at J, with 8 bases between. Germline V gene data show CDR1 as GTSNPN and CDR2 as SVGIG (reference sequence). The CDR3 is made up of 12 amino acids.

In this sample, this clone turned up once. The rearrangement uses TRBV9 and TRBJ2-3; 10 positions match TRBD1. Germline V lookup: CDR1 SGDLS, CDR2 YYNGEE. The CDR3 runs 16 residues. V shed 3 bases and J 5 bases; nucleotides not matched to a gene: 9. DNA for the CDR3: TGTGCCAGCAGCGGTCGACAGGGGGCGTTGGGAGATACGCAGTATTTT. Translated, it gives CASSGRQGALGDTQYF.

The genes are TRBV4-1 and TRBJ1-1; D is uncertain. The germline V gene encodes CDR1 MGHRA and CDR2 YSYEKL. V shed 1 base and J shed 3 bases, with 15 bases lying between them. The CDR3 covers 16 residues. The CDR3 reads CASSQVDLTWYTEAFF. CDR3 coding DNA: TGCGCCAGCAGCCAAGTGGACCTTACCTGGTACACTGAAGCTTTCTTT.

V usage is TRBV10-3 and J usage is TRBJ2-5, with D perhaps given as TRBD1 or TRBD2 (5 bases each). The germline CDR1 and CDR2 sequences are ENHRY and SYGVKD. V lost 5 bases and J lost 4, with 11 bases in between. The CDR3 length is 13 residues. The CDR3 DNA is TGTGCCATCAGTAGAGGGGTTTCAGAGACCCAGTACTTC. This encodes CAISRGVSETQYF.

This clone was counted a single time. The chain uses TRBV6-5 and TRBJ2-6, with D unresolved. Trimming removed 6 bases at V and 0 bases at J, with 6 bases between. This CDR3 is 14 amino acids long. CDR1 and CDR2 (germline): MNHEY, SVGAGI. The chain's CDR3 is CASRRSSGANVLTF. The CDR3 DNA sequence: TGTGCCAGCAGACGATCCTCTGGGGCCAACGTCCTGACTTTC.